The 11 T cell receptor beta chains presented below share a single source sample, sequenced in a study of identifying expanded T cells in peripheral blood. Assay used: immunoSEQ multiplex PCR; TCRdb lists only in-frame clones, some missing. The sample has about 85,000 clones, around 89% seen once; the top ten hold about 20%. Sequenced material: blood. These receptors originate from a person between 18 and 75 years old in good health.

V usage is TRBV6-6 and J usage is TRBJ2-7; D ambiguous. Germline CDR1 reads MNHNY; CDR2 reads SVGAGI (reference sequence). V dropped 6 bases and J dropped 6 bases, with 21 bases sitting between them. This CDR3 contains 15 residues. The CDR3 nucleotides read TGTGCCAGCAGCGCCGTGGGAATGGGTAATCTCGAGCAGTACTTC. This translates into CASSAVGMGNLEQYF.

The chain has TRBV27 and TRBJ2-7; unclear D gene. Per the germline V gene, CDR1 is MNHEY and CDR2 is SMNVEV (reference sequence). The CDR3 has 14 residues. V was clipped by 3 bases and J by 7 bases, with 16 bases between them. The CDR3 DNA reads TGTGCCAGCAGTTTGGGCTACGGCTTACGGGAGCAGTACTTC. This encodes CASSLGYGLREQYF.

The chain links TRBV30 to TRBJ2-5; unclear D gene. The CDR3 is 13 residues long. Germline V gives CDR1 GTSNPN, CDR2 SVGIG (reference sequence). V lost 0 bases, J lost 10 bases, and 15 bases lay in between. This CDR3 is CAWSVGSGPVQYF. The DNA for the CDR3 is TGTGCCTGGAGTGTAGGTTCTGGCCCGGTCCAGTACTTC.

The V gene is TRBV6-5, the J gene TRBJ1-1; 7 bases map to TRBD1. Trimming at V came to 4 bases and at J to 4 bases, leaving 6 bases not matched to a gene. The CDR3 has 14 residues. Germline lookup yields CDR1 MNHEY and CDR2 SVGAGI. In DNA, the CDR3 is TGTGCCAGCAGTTTGACAGGGTTGGGCACTGAAGCTTTCTTT. It specifies CASSLTGLGTEAFF.

J is TRBJ2-2 and V is TRBV5-1, with 7 nucleotides matching TRBD2. Germline lookup yields CDR1 SGHRS and CDR2 YFSETQ. V trimming: 4 bases; J trimming: 8 bases; junction bases outside the gene matches: 8. This CDR3 has 14 amino acids. Here the CDR3 DNA reads TGCGCCAGCAGCCCACGGGACTATCAAGGGGAGCTGTTTTTT. Protein sequence: CASSPRDYQGELFF.

CDR3 residues: CASSPHRDRGISYEQYF. The DNA of the CDR3 is TGTGCCAGCTCACCACACCGGGACAGGGGTATCTCCTACGAGCAGTACTTC. The V and J genes are TRBV18 and TRBJ2-7, with 10 bases lining up with TRBD1. After removal of 1 base from V and 0 bases from J, the junction contained 6 bases not matched to a gene. The CDR3 covers 17 residues. Germline CDR1 KGHSH, CDR2 LQKENI.

This chain uses TRBV14 with TRBJ2-7; the D call may be TRBD1 or TRBD2 (5 bases each). Looked up from germline, CDR1 is SGHDN and CDR2 is FVKESK. The CDR3 totals 14 residues. Trimming took off 4 bases at V and 3 bases at J, with 13 bases between the two ends. DNA for the CDR3: TGTGCCAGCAGCCCGGGGCTTCTTAACTACGAGCAGTACTTC. Protein product: CASSPGLLNYEQYF.

The V and J genes are TRBV18 and TRBJ1-2; tentative D call: TRBD1 (6 bases). CDR3 length: 14 amino acids. The germline gives CDR1 KGHSH, CDR2 LQKENI. V was shortened by 2 bases and J by 0 bases, with 7 bases between the two germline ends. This CDR3 is CASSPTGSNYGYTF. The CDR3 DNA is TGTGCCAGCTCACCAACAGGGTCTAACTATGGCTACACCTTC.

This clone was recorded a few times. Other DNA sequences from this sample encode an identical CDR3 as well. The chain recombines TRBV7-2 with TRBJ2-7, with D unclear. This CDR3 region has 11 residues. The germline V and J ends were trimmed by 4 bases and 3 bases, with 4 bases remaining between them. CDR1 SGHTA and CDR2 FQGNSA come from the germline V gene. The CDR3 DNA reads TGTGCCAGCAGCTCGTACTACGAGCAGTACTTC. It yields the protein CASSSYYEQYF.

The V call is TRBV27, the J call TRBJ2-4, with D perhaps TRBD1 or TRBD2 (5 bases each). This CDR3 region has 14 residues. The ends were cut back, 0 bases at V and 6 bases at J, with 9 bases in the middle. The germline CDR1 and CDR2 sequences are MNHEY and SMNVEV (reference sequence). CDR3 loop: CASSLSGDGNIQYF. The CDR3 DNA is TGTGCCAGCAGTTTATCGGGGGATGGAAACATTCAGTACTTC.

The rearrangement links TRBV5-6 to TRBJ1-2, with D perhaps matching TRBD1 (6 bases). Per germline, CDR1 SGHDT and CDR2 YYEEEE. V was clipped by 4 bases and J by 2 bases, with 18 bases between them. The CDR3 consists of 16 residues. The CDR3 region is CASSQDKGGPNYGYTF. Here the CDR3 DNA reads TGTGCCAGCAGCCAGGATAAGGGGGGACCCAACTATGGCTACACCTTC. The full variable domain, rest sourced from reference TRBV5-6 and TRBJ1-2, is DAGVTQSPTHLIKTRGQQVTLRCSPKSGHDTVSWYQQALGQGPQFIFQYYEEEERQRGNFPDRFSGHQFPNYSSELNVNALLLGDSALYLCASSQDKGGPNYGYTFGSGTRLTVV.